This TCR beta chain was observed in a study of metastatic and nonmetastatic thyroid tumors. Study in general: It was across blood and tumor or nodule tissue from malignant and benign thyroid patients that repertoires were compared. Notes on the study in general: Benign nodules were reported to have significantly lower TCR beta diversity than malignant thyroid tumors, in blood and tumor.

This clone was seen repeatedly, ten times or more. Its matching antigen is unknown. The CDR3 runs 16 residues. The ends were cut back, 5 bases at V and 0 bases at J, with 17 bases in the middle. Germline V CDR1 and CDR2: DFQATT, SNEGSKA (reference sequence). Each patient came to thyroid surgery without any prior treatment (of any kind). Study processing details: A classifier for distant metastasis in papillary thyroid cancer was constructed using CDR3 differences observed across clinicopathological groups. TCRdb recomputed clones from the PCR reads via MiXCR. V and J calls and clone size were set by TCRdb, not the authors. The sample includes 10,000 to 15,000 clones, 28% seen only once; the top ten take 9% to 15%.

Sequenced sample: tumor tissue. V gene TRBV20-1 combines with J gene TRBJ1-5; tentative D call: TRBD1 (6 bases). The receptor's source is a female donor with papillary thyroid cancer or a benign thyroid nodule (not recorded which). Some clones in this sample may be carry-over from other donors' samples. The CDR3 protein is CSAEPPGQDSNQPQHF. DNA for the CDR3: TGCAGTGCTGAACCCCCGGGACAAGATAGCAATCAGCCCCAGCATTTT.